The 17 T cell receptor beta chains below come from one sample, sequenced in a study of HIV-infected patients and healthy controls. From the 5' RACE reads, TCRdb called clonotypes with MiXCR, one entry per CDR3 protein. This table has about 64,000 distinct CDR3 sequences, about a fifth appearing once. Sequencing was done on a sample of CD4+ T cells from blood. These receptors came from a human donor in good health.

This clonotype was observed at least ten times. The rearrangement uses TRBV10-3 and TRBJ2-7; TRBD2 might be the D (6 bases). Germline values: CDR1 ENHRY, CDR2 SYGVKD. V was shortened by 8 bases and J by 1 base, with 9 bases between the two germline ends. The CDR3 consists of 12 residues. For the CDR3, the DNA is TGTGCCATCCGCCGGGGGTCCTACGAGCAGTACTTC. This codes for CAIRRGSYEQYF.

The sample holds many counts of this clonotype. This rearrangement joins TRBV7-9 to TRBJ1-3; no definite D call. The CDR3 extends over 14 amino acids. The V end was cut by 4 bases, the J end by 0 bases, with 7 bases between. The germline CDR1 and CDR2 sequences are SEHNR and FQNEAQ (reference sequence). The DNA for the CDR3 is TGTGCCAGCAGCTCGACCCTCTCTGGAAACACCATATATTTT. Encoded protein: CASSSTLSGNTIYF.

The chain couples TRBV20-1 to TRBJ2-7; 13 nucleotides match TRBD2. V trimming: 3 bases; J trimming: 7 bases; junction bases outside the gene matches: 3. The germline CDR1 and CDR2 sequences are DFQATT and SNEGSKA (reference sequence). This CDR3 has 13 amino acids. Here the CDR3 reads CSASGLAGVEQYF. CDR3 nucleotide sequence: TGCAGTGCTAGCGGACTAGCGGGGGTTGAGCAGTACTTC.

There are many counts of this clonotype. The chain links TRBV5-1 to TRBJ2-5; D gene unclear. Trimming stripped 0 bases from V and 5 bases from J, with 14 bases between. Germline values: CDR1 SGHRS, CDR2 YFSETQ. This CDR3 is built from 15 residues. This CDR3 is CASSLAFGAQETQYF. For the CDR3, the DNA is TGCGCCAGCAGCTTGGCCTTCGGTGCGCAGGAGACCCAGTACTTC. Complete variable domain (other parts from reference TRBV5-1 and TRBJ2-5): KAGVTQTPRYLIKTRGQQVTLSCSPISGHRSVSWYQQTPGQGLQFLFEYFSETQRNKGNFPGRFSGRQFSNSRSEMNVSTLELGDSALYLCASSLAFGAQETQYFGPGTRLLVL.

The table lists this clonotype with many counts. For the CDR3, the DNA is TGTGCCAGCAGTGTCACAGGGTTCGAGGGCTACACCTTC. Translating it yields CASSVTGFEGYTF. The chain has TRBV2 and TRBJ1-2; the D gene is possibly TRBD1 (6 bases). V lost 4 bases and J 8 bases, leaving 14 bases between the germline ends. Germline CDR1 is SNHLY and CDR2 is FYNNEI. This CDR3 is built from 13 residues.

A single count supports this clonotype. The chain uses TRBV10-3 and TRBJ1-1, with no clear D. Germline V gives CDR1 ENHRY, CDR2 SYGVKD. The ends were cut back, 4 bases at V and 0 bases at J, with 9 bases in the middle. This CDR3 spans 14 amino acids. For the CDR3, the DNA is TGTGCCATCAGTGGCCCAGGTCTGAACACTGAAGCTTTCTTT. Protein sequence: CAISGPGLNTEAFF.

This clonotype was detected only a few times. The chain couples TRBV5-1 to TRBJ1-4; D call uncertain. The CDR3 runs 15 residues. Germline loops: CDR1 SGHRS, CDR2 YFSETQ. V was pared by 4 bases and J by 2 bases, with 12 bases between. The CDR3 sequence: CASSPVTGTNEKLFF. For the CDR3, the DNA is TGCGCCAGCAGCCCCGTAACTGGGACTAATGAAAAACTGTTTTTT.

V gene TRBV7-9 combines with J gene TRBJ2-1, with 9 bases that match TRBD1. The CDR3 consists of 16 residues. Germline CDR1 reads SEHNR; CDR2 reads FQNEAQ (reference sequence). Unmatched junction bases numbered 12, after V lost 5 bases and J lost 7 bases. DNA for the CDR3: TGTGCCAGCAGCCCTAGACAGGGGGGCGGGCAAAATGAGCAGTTCTTC. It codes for CASSPRQGGGQNEQFF.

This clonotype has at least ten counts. CDR3 region: CASSFTRLRHPTEAFF. The CDR3 DNA sequence: TGTGCCAGCAGTTTCACACGATTACGGCATCCCACTGAAGCTTTCTTT. The chain carries TRBV6-5 and TRBJ1-1; no firm D call. This CDR3 contains 16 residues. The ends were cut back, 4 bases at V and 4 bases at J, with 19 bases in the middle. The germline gives CDR1 MNHEY, CDR2 SVGAGI.

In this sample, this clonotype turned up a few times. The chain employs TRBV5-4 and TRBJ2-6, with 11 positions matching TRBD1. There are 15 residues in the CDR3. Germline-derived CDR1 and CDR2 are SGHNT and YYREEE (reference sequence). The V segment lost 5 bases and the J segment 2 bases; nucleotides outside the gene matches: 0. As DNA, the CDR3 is TGTGCCAGCAGGGGACAGGGGGCTGGGGCCAACGTCCTGACTTTC. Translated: CASRGQGAGANVLTF.

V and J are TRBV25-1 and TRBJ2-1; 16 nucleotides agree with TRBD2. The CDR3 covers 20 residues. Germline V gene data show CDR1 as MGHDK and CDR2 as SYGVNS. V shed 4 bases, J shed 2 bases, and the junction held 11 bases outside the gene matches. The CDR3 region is CASSASPGTSGRAPYNEQFF. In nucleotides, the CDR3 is TGTGCCAGCAGTGCCAGTCCCGGGACTAGCGGGAGGGCCCCCTACAATGAGCAGTTCTTC.

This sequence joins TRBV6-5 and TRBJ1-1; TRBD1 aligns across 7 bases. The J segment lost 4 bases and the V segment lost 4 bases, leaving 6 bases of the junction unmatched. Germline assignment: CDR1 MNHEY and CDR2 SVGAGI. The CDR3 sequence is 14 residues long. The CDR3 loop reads CASSLRTGRTEAFF. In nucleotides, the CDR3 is TGTGCCAGCAGTTTAAGGACAGGACGCACTGAAGCTTTCTTT.

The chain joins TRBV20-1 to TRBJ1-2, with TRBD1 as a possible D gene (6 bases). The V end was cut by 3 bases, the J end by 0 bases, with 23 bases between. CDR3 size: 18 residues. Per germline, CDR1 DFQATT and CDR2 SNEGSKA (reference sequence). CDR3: CSASLLTSLGGSNYGYTF. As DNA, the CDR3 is TGCAGTGCTAGCCTGCTTACGTCTTTAGGGGGGTCTAACTATGGCTACACCTTC.

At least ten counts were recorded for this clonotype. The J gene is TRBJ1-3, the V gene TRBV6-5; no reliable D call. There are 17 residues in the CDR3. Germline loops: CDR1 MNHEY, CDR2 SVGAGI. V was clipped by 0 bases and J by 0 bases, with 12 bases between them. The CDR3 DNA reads TGTGCCAGCAGTTACTCGAAGCCGGAGAACTCTGGAAACACCATATATTTT. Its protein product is CASSYSKPENSGNTIYF.

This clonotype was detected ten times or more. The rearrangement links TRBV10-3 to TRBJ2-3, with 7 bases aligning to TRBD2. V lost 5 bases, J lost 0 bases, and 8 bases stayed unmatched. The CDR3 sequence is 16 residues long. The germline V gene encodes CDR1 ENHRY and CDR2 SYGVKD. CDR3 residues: CAISSLSGSSTDTQYF. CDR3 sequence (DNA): TGTGCCATCAGTAGCCTTAGCGGGTCCAGCACAGATACGCAGTATTTT.

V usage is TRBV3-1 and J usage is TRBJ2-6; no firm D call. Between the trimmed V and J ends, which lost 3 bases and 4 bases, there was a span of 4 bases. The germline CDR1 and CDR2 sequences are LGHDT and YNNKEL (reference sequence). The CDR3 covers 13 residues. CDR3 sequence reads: CASSQSGANVLTF. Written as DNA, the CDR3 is TGTGCCAGCAGCCAGTCCGGGGCCAACGTCCTGACTTTC.

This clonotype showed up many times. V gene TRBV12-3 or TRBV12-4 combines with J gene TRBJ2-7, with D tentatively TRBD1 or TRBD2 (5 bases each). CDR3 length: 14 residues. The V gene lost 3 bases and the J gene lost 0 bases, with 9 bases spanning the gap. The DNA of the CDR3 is TGTGCCAGCAGTTTTCGGGGCACCTCCTACGAGCAGTACTTC. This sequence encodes CASSFRGTSYEQYF.